These 27 T cell receptor beta chains originate from one sample sequenced in a study of patients and donors after allogeneic stem cell transplantation. MiXCR, run by TCRdb on the RT-PCR reads, gives a single entry per CDR3 protein. The table has about a million distinct CDR3 sequences, roughly 18% seen once. Source material: blood, either unsorted or a sorted T cell fraction (not recorded which). These receptors were collected from a human donor who was either an allogeneic HSCT recipient or a stem cell or donor lymphocyte infusion donor (not recorded which). It is not recorded whose cells these are; they may come from a transplant donor.

This clonotype has a handful of counts. V is TRBV20-1 and J is TRBJ1-5; the match to TRBD1 covers 8 bases. Germline CDR1 is DFQATT and CDR2 is SNEGSKA (reference sequence). The CDR3 is 13 amino acids. Trimming took 0 bases from V and 6 from J; bases not matched to a gene: 1. The CDR3 loop reads CSAREDRAQPQHF. The CDR3, as DNA: TGCAGTGCTAGAGAGGACAGGGCTCAGCCCCAGCATTTT.

In its sample, this clonotype was seen a few times. The chain recombines TRBV24-1 with TRBJ2-1, with 7 bases aligning to TRBD2. The CDR3 covers 16 residues. Per germline, CDR1 KGHDR and CDR2 SFDVKD. V gave up 0 bases and J gave up 5 bases; unmatched junction bases: 6. The CDR3 spells CATSDLGAAGDNEQFF. Written as DNA, the CDR3 is TGTGCCACCAGTGATTTGGGAGCGGCGGGGGACAATGAGCAGTTCTTC.

V usage is TRBV5-1 and J usage is TRBJ2-3; 8 bases agree with TRBD2. Looked up from germline, CDR1 is SGHRS and CDR2 is YFSETQ. CDR3 length: 18 residues. V lost 0 bases to trimming and J lost 4 bases; unmatched junction nucleotides: 13. CDR3 loop: CASSLARTSRPLADTQYF. The CDR3 DNA is TGCGCCAGCAGCTTGGCCCGGACTAGCCGCCCTTTGGCAGATACGCAGTATTTT.

This clonotype has a count of ten or more. V gene TRBV12-3 or TRBV12-4 combines with J gene TRBJ1-4; D is ambiguous. The CDR3 is made up of 12 amino acids. Trimming took off 1 base at V and 5 bases at J, with 2 bases between the two ends. This chain's CDR3 is CASSLVNEKLFF. The DNA of the CDR3 is TGTGCCAGCAGTTTAGTCAATGAAAAACTGTTTTTT.

This clonotype was recorded a few times. The V call is TRBV6-1, the J call TRBJ2-3, with D possibly being TRBD2 (6 bases). The germline CDR1 and CDR2 sequences are MNHNS and SASEGT. V was trimmed by 1 base and J by 5 bases, leaving 16 bases between them. The CDR3 has 16 residues. CDR3 region: CASSEVQRAGRDTQYF. As DNA, the CDR3 is TGTGCCAGCAGTGAAGTCCAGCGGGCGGGGAGAGATACGCAGTATTTT.

The rearrangement links TRBV7-3 to TRBJ2-3; 14 nucleotides match TRBD2. The CDR3 consists of 17 residues. The germline CDR1 and CDR2 sequences are SGHTA and FQGTGA. V lost 4 bases, J lost 1 base, and 4 bases stayed unmatched. As DNA, the CDR3 is TGTGCCAGCAGCTCCGGGACTAGCGGGAGTGGCACAGATACGCAGTATTTT. The encoded protein is CASSSGTSGSGTDTQYF.

The chain is built from TRBV2 and TRBJ2-1; D perhaps matches TRBD1 (6 bases). CDR1 is SNHLY, CDR2 FYNNEI, per germline. Trimming stripped 6 bases from V and 10 bases from J, with 16 bases between. The CDR3 is 13 amino acids. This chain's CDR3 is CASRDTGYREQFF. CDR3 sequence (DNA): TGTGCCAGCAGGGATACAGGGTACAGGGAGCAGTTCTTC. The full variable domain, rest sourced from reference TRBV2 and TRBJ2-1, is EPEVTQTPSHQVTQMGQEVILRCVPISNHLYFYWYRQILGQKVEFLVSFYNNEISEKSEIFDDQFSVERPDGSNFTLKIRSTKLEDSAMYFCASRDTGYREQFFGPGTRLTVL.

This clonotype was counted at least ten times. This rearrangement joins TRBV20-1 to TRBJ2-1; TRBD2 matches at 8 bases. Germline CDR1 and CDR2: DFQATT and SNEGSKA (reference sequence). After removal of 3 bases from V and 3 bases from J, the junction contained 1 base not matched to a gene. The CDR3 consists of 13 residues. The CDR3 region is CSASGGVYNEQFF. CDR3 in DNA: TGCAGTGCTAGCGGGGGGGTCTACAATGAGCAGTTCTTC.

The chain couples TRBV6-6 to TRBJ1-6; D gene unclear. The CDR3 covers 13 residues. Trimming removed 2 bases from V and 10 bases from J, with 9 bases in between. Germline-derived CDR1 and CDR2 are MNHNY and SVGAGI (reference sequence). CDR3 residues: CASSYGLNSPLHF. Written as DNA, the CDR3 is TGTGCCAGCAGTTACGGACTGAACTCACCCCTCCACTTT.

The J gene is TRBJ2-2, the V gene TRBV5-1, with D perhaps TRBD1 or TRBD2 (5 bases each). CDR1 is SGHRS and CDR2 is YFSETQ in the germline V gene. This CDR3 is 14 amino acids long. V was clipped by 4 bases and J by 5 bases, with 12 bases between them. CDR3 in amino acids: CASSLGRPTGELFF. CDR3 DNA: TGCGCCAGCAGCCTGGGACGGCCGACCGGGGAGCTGTTTTTT.

This chain links TRBV20-1 with TRBJ1-1; D gene uncertain. Trimming pared 6 bases from V and 11 bases from J, leaving 16 bases between. Per the germline V gene, CDR1 is DFQATT and CDR2 is SNEGSKA (reference sequence). The CDR3 totals 11 residues. Here the CDR3 reads CSARYGVEAFF. Written as DNA, the CDR3 is TGCAGTGCACGGTACGGAGTTGAGGCTTTCTTT.

V gene TRBV12-3 or TRBV12-4 combines with J gene TRBJ1-1; 7 bases are shared with TRBD1. The V and J ends lost 4 bases and 6 bases, in that order; junction bases with no gene match: 5. This CDR3 comprises 13 residues. The CDR3 region has the DNA TGTGCCAGCAGTTGGGGGACAGCGGCTGAAGCTTTCTTT. This encodes CASSWGTAAEAFF.

This clonotype was counted many times. This rearrangement joins TRBV4-2 to TRBJ2-5; possibly TRBD1 for D (6 bases). V lost 0 bases to trimming and J lost 2 bases, with 19 bases between them. The CDR3 loop spans 18 amino acids. Germline loops: CDR1 LGHNA, CDR2 YNFKEQ. The CDR3 DNA reads as TGTGCCAGCAGCCAAGATCTAAGGGCAGGGGCATCACAAGAGACCCAGTACTTC. This encodes CASSQDLRAGASQETQYF.

This clonotype was detected a few times. The chain recombines TRBV30 with TRBJ1-2, with 7 bases aligning to TRBD1. The CDR3 loop spans 14 amino acids. Germline assignment: CDR1 GTSNPN and CDR2 SVGIG (reference sequence). V shed 3 bases, J shed 6 bases, and the junction held 10 bases outside the gene matches. The CDR3 spells CAWSLLQGINGYTF. The CDR3 nucleotides read TGTGCCTGGAGCCTTTTACAGGGGATCAATGGCTACACCTTC.

This clonotype was seen many times. The chain carries TRBV10-3 and TRBJ2-2; D is undetermined. The CDR3 is 17 residues long. The germline gives CDR1 ENHRY, CDR2 SYGVKD. The V gene lost 0 bases and the J gene lost 4 bases, with 15 bases spanning the gap. CDR3 DNA sequence: TGTGCCATCAGTGAGTCAATGGCACTGGCCCGCACCGGGGAGCTGTTTTTT. Protein: CAISESMALARTGELFF.

This chain uses TRBV6-5 with TRBJ2-5; possible D gene TRBD1, 6 bases. This CDR3 comprises 15 residues. V was clipped by 0 bases and J by 9 bases, with 17 bases between them. CDR1 is MNHEY and CDR2 is SVGAGI in the germline V gene. The CDR3 coding sequence is TGTGCCAGCAGTTACTCAGGACAGAGTCGTGAGGCCCAGTACTTC. Its translation is CASSYSGQSREAQYF.

The V call is TRBV5-4, the J call TRBJ2-4, with D perhaps matching TRBD2 (7 bases). V was clipped by 0 bases and J by 2 bases, with 12 bases between them. CDR1 is SGHNT, CDR2 YYREEE, per germline (reference sequence). The CDR3 totals 16 residues. The CDR3 here is CASSLGGGVSKNIQYF. The CDR3 coding sequence is TGTGCCAGCAGCTTGGGGGGGGGCGTATCCAAAAACATTCAGTACTTC.

The V gene is TRBV2, the J gene TRBJ2-1, with 8 bases matching TRBD2. Germline trimming cut 6 bases from V and 7 bases from J; bases unmatched to any gene: 8. The CDR3 contains 14 residues. CDR1 is SNHLY and CDR2 is FYNNEI in the germline V gene. CDR3 coding DNA: TGTGCCAGCAGCCGCAGCGGGAGTTCGAATGAGCAGTTCTTC. Encoded protein: CASSRSGSSNEQFF.

The sample holds a few counts of this clonotype. This rearrangement joins TRBV24-1 to TRBJ1-5; possible D gene TRBD1, 5 bases. CDR1 and CDR2 from the germline V gene are KGHDR and SFDVKD. This CDR3 region has 17 residues. V lost 3 bases, J lost 0 bases, and 14 bases lay in between. CDR3 region: CATSDTRDCPSNQPQHF. The CDR3 DNA reads TGTGCCACCAGTGATACCCGGGACTGCCCTAGCAATCAGCCCCAGCATTTT.

The J gene is TRBJ1-5, the V gene TRBV30; D is undetermined. Between the trimmed V and J ends, which lost 5 bases and 2 bases, there was a span of 10 bases. CDR1 is GTSNPN and CDR2 is SVGIG in the germline V gene (reference sequence). This CDR3 comprises 13 residues. DNA for the CDR3: TGTGCCTGGCAACATAGGGGCAATCAGCCCCAGCATTTT. Protein product: CAWQHRGNQPQHF.

V usage is TRBV5-1 and J usage is TRBJ2-1; perhaps TRBD2 as D (5 bases). The ends were cut back, 3 bases at V and 6 bases at J, with 25 bases in the middle. The CDR3 covers 18 residues. Germline loops: CDR1 SGHRS, CDR2 YFSETQ. CDR3 protein: CASSWGSGARAHSNEQFF. CDR3 nucleotides: TGCGCCAGCAGCTGGGGATCCGGAGCGCGGGCCCATAGCAATGAGCAGTTCTTC. Filled out from reference TRBV5-1 and TRBJ2-1, the complete variable domain reads KAGVTQTPRYLIKTRGQQVTLSCSPISGHRSVSWYQQTPGQGLQFLFEYFSETQRNKGNFPGRFSGRQFSNSRSEMNVSTLELGDSALYLCASSWGSGARAHSNEQFFGPGTRLTVL.

In this sample, this clonotype turned up many times. The chain joins TRBV6-5 to TRBJ1-1; D unclear. V was cut by 0 bases and J by 3 bases, with 17 bases left in between. Germline V gene sequence: CDR1 MNHEY, CDR2 SVGAGI. The CDR3 has 17 amino acids. The CDR3, as DNA: TGTGCCAGCAGTTACTCAAAGAGCTTTTGGGGATACACTGAAGCTTTCTTT. Encoded protein: CASSYSKSFWGYTEAFF.

This clonotype was counted ten times or more. The chain uses TRBV6-2 or TRBV6-3 and TRBJ1-6; a possible D gene is TRBD1 (5 bases). Trimming cost V 2 bases and J 7 bases, with 12 bases left between them. CDR1 and CDR2 (germline): MNHEY, SVGEGT. The CDR3 is 15 amino acids. CDR3 coding DNA: TGTGCCAGCAGTTACGTCCCGGAGGGGAATTCACCCCTCCACTTT. Its translation is CASSYVPEGNSPLHF.

This clonotype was counted a few times. This rearrangement joins TRBV5-1 to TRBJ2-6; no firm D call. The V gene lost 0 bases and the J gene lost 2 bases, with 9 bases spanning the gap. This CDR3 spans 16 amino acids. CDR1 and CDR2 from the germline V gene are SGHRS and YFSETQ. The CDR3 here is CASSLEGRAGANVLTF. CDR3 bases: TGCGCCAGCAGCTTGGAAGGGCGCGCTGGGGCCAACGTCCTGACTTTC.

V and J are TRBV5-6 and TRBJ2-3, with D hard to call. This CDR3 is 15 amino acids long. Trimming pared 1 base from V and 0 bases from J, leaving 9 bases between. Germline lookup yields CDR1 SGHDT and CDR2 YYEEEE. CDR3 DNA sequence: TGTGCCAGCAGCTTGTACCCGTATAGCACAGATACGCAGTATTTT. Translation gives CASSLYPYSTDTQYF.

This chain uses TRBV10-3 with TRBJ1-1; D might be TRBD1 (5 bases). CDR3 length: 13 amino acids. The V end was cut by 5 bases, the J end by 2 bases, with 9 bases between. Germline V CDR1 and CDR2: ENHRY, SYGVKD. CDR3 amino acids: CAISPQGNTEAFF. DNA for the CDR3: TGTGCCATCAGTCCCCAGGGCAACACTGAAGCTTTCTTT.

The rearrangement links TRBV10-3 to TRBJ2-4; D perhaps matches TRBD1 (6 bases). CDR3 length: 17 amino acids. Germline loops: CDR1 ENHRY, CDR2 SYGVKD. V lost 0 bases, J lost 3 bases, and 15 bases lay in between. The chain's CDR3 is CAISESIGGGGKNIQYF. The CDR3 DNA sequence: TGTGCCATCAGTGAGTCGATTGGTGGGGGCGGCAAAAACATTCAGTACTTC.